The text below deals with one T cell receptor (beta chain). The record originates from a study of CD8 T cells in Susac syndrome. When the RNA was reverse transcribed, random hexamers were used with an input of roughly 0.45 to 1 ug. Amplification of TCR beta CDR3 across 54 Vbeta and 13 Jbeta was performed with immunoSEQ multiplex PCR. TCRdb processed the immunoSEQ multiplex PCR reads anew with MiXCR; each CDR3 protein has one entry. The sample has about 200,000 distinct CDR3 sequences, 85% to 95% seen once. With 6 bases removed from V and 4 bases from J, the gap between germline ends came to 13 bases. This CDR3 comprises 15 residues. CD8+ and CD4+ T cells from blood underwent TCR beta sequencing. While serving as controls, healthy donors were matched for age and sex. CD8+ and CD4+ T cells were negatively isolated; TEMRA cells were FACS-enriched.

The V gene is TRBV12-3 or TRBV12-4, the J gene TRBJ2-6; unclear D gene. The sample comprised CD4+ T cells from PBMCs. The sequence came from a human donor in good health. CDR3 in DNA: TGTGCCAGCAGGGTAGTAAGTGGCGGGGCCAACGTCCTGACTTTC. Encoded protein: CASRVVSGGANVLTF.